This TCR beta chain was retrieved from a study of patients and donors after allogeneic stem cell transplantation. TCRdb ran MiXCR on the RT-PCR reads and lists one entry per CDR3 protein. Here the sample spans about 7,100 distinct CDR3 sequences, 9.5% to 15% being singletons. This CDR3 comprises 17 residues. Germline V gene sequence: CDR1 SGHDN, CDR2 FVKESK. To note about this clonotype: This could be a read error, since a much larger clone is one nucleotide away.

Sequenced sample: blood, either unsorted or a sorted T cell fraction (not recorded which). The chain is built from TRBV14 and TRBJ1-2, with TRBD1 matching 8 bases. The clonotype originates from a human donor who was either an allogeneic HSCT recipient or a stem cell or donor lymphocyte infusion donor (not recorded which). It is not recorded whose cells these are; they may come from a transplant donor. The CDR3 region is CAGSQRTGPLTDYGYTF. CDR3 coding DNA: TGTGCCGGCAGCCAACGGACAGGGCCATTAACGGACTATGGCTACACCTTC. Drawing the rest from reference TRBV14 and TRBJ1-2, the complete variable domain is EAGVTQFPSHSVIEKGQTVTLRCDPISGHDNLYWYRRVMGKEIKFLLHFVKESKQDESGMPNNRFLAERTGGTYSTLKVQPAELEDSGVYFCAGSQRTGPLTDYGYTFGSGTRLTVV.